This record looks at one T cell receptor (beta chain) sequence and its context. Its antigen specificity is not known. Qualities for individual bases were not recorded, and no much larger clone is one base off. This entry comes from a study of cytomegalovirus exposure and HLA in healthy donors (dated by TCRdb to 2016 to 2017). In terms of the full investigation: In an earlier analysis of some 610 of the donors, 276 Gb of sequence data and approximately 100 million unique TCR beta sequences from approximately 180 million T cells were reported. To study patterns of TCR occurrence, a later analysis re-analyzed previously published TCR beta repertoires from 600 to 750 donors and added high-resolution HLA genotyping. Among the roughly 410 genotyped donors, about 83% belonged to the genetic ancestry cluster associated with self-reported Caucasian donors. In an earlier analysis of roughly 540 of the donors, high-throughput TCR beta sequencing was used to judge whether each TCR beta V gene segment behaved as functional or pseudogenic. Genome-wide SNP genotypes for about 65% of the roughly 670 donors were used in a later genetic analysis, which treated that subset as a discovery cohort. Class I and class II HLA loci were covered by the typing at four-digit resolution. High-throughput TCR immunosequencing, statistical association of individual TCRs with disease status, and machine learning were combined to predict cytomegalovirus infection status. Along with the approximately 650-subject first cohort, a separate validation cohort of over a hundred different subjects was used. Every discovery cohort repertoire had been produced on one sequencing platform. An early release covering over 500 HLA-typed donors comprised about 300 gigabases of sequencing data and approximately 85 million unique TCR sequences. Donor age, sex, ethnicity and CMV serostatus were compiled alongside the repertoire data. The number of donors typed differed by locus, with 629-630 for A, B, C, DRB1 and DQB1, roughly 520 for DQA1, nearly 610 for DPA1, and some 470 for DPB1. About five DR-DQ haplotypes were handled as single units for association and clustering because linkage in the cohort was strong. Among about 360 genotyped donors of the cohort, an average of about 240,000 unique TCR beta nucleotide sequences were sequenced per donor, roughly 18% of them non-productive. The study aimed to test whether signatures of past pathogen exposure could be identified by cataloging public T cell receptors. In the later analysis, no new phenotypic data were used to find candidate immune exposures; instead, reliance was placed on TCR beta sequences and their occurrence across donors. The T cell repertoires of some 670 subjects were profiled by immunosequencing and related to cytomegalovirus serostatus. Here is what the overall study found, with its caveats: Several of the top co-occurrence clusters appeared to be linked to parvovirus B19, influenza, CMV and Epstein-Barr virus, according to a later analysis. In a later analysis, HLA-associated TCR beta chains were found to be more clonally expanded and to have lower generation probabilities than equally common non-associated chains. In an earlier analysis of under 600 of the donors, most TCR beta V segments were observed in productive rearrangements about 87% or about 30% of the time, broadly matching IMGT annotations. Because the 87-base-pair reads could not distinguish some IMGT-functional V segments, including TRBV6-2 and TRBV6-3, those segments were excluded. The authors suggested that the approach could potentially be generalized to other disease states and immunological phenotypes. A later analysis associated around 16,000 TCR beta sequences with specific HLA alleles at a false discovery rate of 0.05. A cluster of highly shared sequence variants was judged likely to be a technical artifact of the sequencing pipeline. In vitro tests confirmed that a few of the cytomegalovirus-associated TCR beta chains recognize cytomegalovirus antigens. This cohort had only TCR beta chains sequenced, and the lack of alpha or paired-chain data limited which features could be detected. A later genetic analysis associated a missense DCLRE1C variant with V-gene and J-gene trimming of TCR beta chains, and an independent cohort replicated the association. Presence/absence analyses assumed roughly uniform sequencing depth across donors, an assumption that may not hold. A further reported finding was that TCR beta sequences accurately predicted the HLA-A and HLA-B alleles for most subjects in the first cohort. Because HLA typing was missing for some donors at each locus, association tests included only the typed subset. A later genetic analysis reported fewer N-insertions in productive TCRs among donors in an Asian-associated ancestry cluster than the 666-donor mean. When HLA alleles, especially DR and DQ, strongly co-occurred, TCR associations were difficult to assign to individual alleles. In both the original and validation cohorts, the classifier was reported to diagnose cytomegalovirus status with high specificity and sensitivity. The only immune exposure information available for the cohort was CMV serostatus. Across donors, most TCR sequences were observed very rarely, whereas some public TCRs were present in many individuals. Linkage disequilibrium might explain the correlated functional status among segregating V segments, but an unknown experimental factor could not be excluded. Because counts were too low, seventeen rarely observed V segments, including chromosome 9 orphons, were left out of the earlier analysis of 500 to 650 of the donors. Most CMV-associated TCR beta chains appeared to be HLA-restricted in a later analysis, and the HLA associations seemed to be driven largely by CMV exposure. In the study, around 150 TCR beta chains were listed as associated with cytomegalovirus. A later analysis found that TCR association rates varied across HLA loci, with DRB1 alleles showing the most associated TCRs and HLA-C alleles the fewest.

The CDR3 spans 14 residues, from the cysteine through the phenylalanine. Only the CDR3 DNA stays, 42 bases, in frame from base 1. V is pared back by 5 bases and J by 3 bases, with 13 bases lying between the germline termini. The germline V gene encodes CDR1 KGHSH and CDR2 LQKENI. The cohort was made up of 500 to 850 healthy bone marrow donors. Cohort members were all nominally healthy when sampled, although unrecorded immune exposures were likely present. The donor tested CMV seropositive, placing the donor among the 289 seropositive members of the cohort. A peripheral blood sample was provided by each donor, and peripheral blood mononuclear cells were used for TCR beta sequencing. The Qiagen DNeasy Blood Extraction Kit was used to extract genomic DNA from the blood cell samples. The method behind the library was the immunoSEQ multiplex PCR assay. A mixture of 60 forward primers for TCR Vbeta segments and 13 reverse primers for TCR Jbeta segments was used in the multiplex PCR. A multiplex PCR assay on genomic DNA amplified the CDR3 region of rearranged TCR beta genes. The amplified TCR beta libraries were sequenced on the Illumina HiSeq System as 87-base-pair reads. The original methods were these. A later analysis tallied 80 million to 95 million unique TCR beta chains across the 666 repertoires, and around 9.9 million of those chains were shared by two or more donors. To remove PCR and sequencing errors, raw reads were error-corrected and collapsed into unique sequences using a nearest-neighbor algorithm that merged closely related sequences. CDR3 sequences were aligned to IMGT reference sequences to assign V, D and J gene segments. For a sequence to be retained, at least a six-nucleotide match to both a V gene segment and a J gene segment was required. A rearrangement was called productive if the CDR3 had no stop codons and remained in frame with V and J, and every other rearrangement was called non-productive. CDR3 was defined according to IMGT convention as the region running from the second conserved V-encoded cysteine to the conserved J-encoded phenylalanine. Sequences without an unambiguous match to a single V gene segment were excluded from the earlier analysis of several hundred of the donors. In an earlier analysis of approximately 590 of the donors, V segments were called functional above 56.7% productive rearrangements and were called segregating when the between-donor standard deviation exceeded 5%. To diagnose cytomegalovirus status from the catalog of TCR beta chain sequences, a statistical classification framework was built. V and J gene assignment, in a later analysis, came from comparing TCR nucleotide sequences with IMGT/GENE-DB human TR gene sequences. A later analysis assigned CDR3 sequences and most-parsimonious VDJ recombination scenarios with the TCRdist pipeline. In a later analysis, every TCR beta chain was defined by the combination of its CDR3 amino acid sequence and its V-gene family, and reads without a unique V-gene family were dropped. As a way to deal with suspected cross-contamination and a sequencing artifact, a later analysis dropped under 600 nucleotide sequences that were highly shared and had low generation probability. A later analysis calculated a clonal expansion index for each public chain from normalized within-repertoire ranks of inferred template counts. In a later analysis, generation probabilities were computed using a VDJ recombination model fitted to out-of-frame rearrangements, and the results were checked against IGoR. A later analysis scored TCR-TCR, TCR-HLA and TCR-CMV co-occurrence with hypergeometric tests, applying a repertoire-size bias correction to TCR pairs. False discovery rates were estimated in a later analysis by permuting HLA or CMV assignments 20 times. In a later analysis, co-occurring TCRs were grouped with DBSCAN, and TCRdist sequence similarity was added when clustering was performed within HLA-allele-positive subsets. For co-occurrence clustering, repertoires with fewer than 30,000 or more than 120,000 public chains were excluded, along with roughly 5 repertoires with anomalous nucleotide sharing. Not all clones reach the TCRdb copy of this immuneACCESS table, which keeps in-frame sequences only. Checked studies attribute under half of the gap to unresolved V genes and leave the rest unexplained. Clone size and the V and J calls come from that table; the DNA yielded D and trimming. In all, the sample holds about 150,000 clones, and 55% to 75% of those were seen once. The biggest ten clones account for approximately 4% of the sample.

Sequencing was performed on PBMCs. The clonotype originates from a man aged 45-60 years in good health and CMV-seropositive. The rearrangement joined TRBV18 to TRBJ1-1; the best D guess is TRBD1, with 6 bases matching. In nucleotide form, the sequence is TGTGCCAGCTCATCCACAGGGCCGGACACTGAAGCTTTCTTT. The translation is CASSSTGPDTEAFF. Outside the CDR3, residues come from the reference TRBV18 and TRBJ1-1 proteins, so the full variable domain is: NAGVMQNPRHLVRRRGQEARLRCSPMKGHSHVYWYRQLPEEGLKFMVYLQKENIIDESGMPKERFSAEFPKEGPSILRIQQVVRGDSAAYFCASSSTGPDTEAFFGQGTRLTVV.